A single sample is the source of the 13 T cell receptor beta chains below, sequenced in a study of blood T cell repertoires in COVID-19. Sequenced by immunoSEQ multiplex PCR; TCRdb stores in-frame clones only, minus some. The data show some 250,000 clones, with 87% seen just once and approximately 7.5% held by the top ten. Material for sequencing was peripheral blood. Source of these receptors: a man in his sixties who had recovered from COVID-19.

This clone appeared once. The chain carries TRBV27 and TRBJ2-1; unclear D gene. This CDR3 has 13 amino acids. Trimming pared 1 base from V and 10 bases from J, leaving 11 bases between. The germline V gene encodes CDR1 MNHEY and CDR2 SMNVEV (reference sequence). The CDR3 nucleotides are TGTGCCAGCAGTTTATTGCCGGTCGGGGAGCAGTTCTTC. As protein: CASSLLPVGEQFF.

The rearrangement uses TRBV30 and TRBJ2-7, with 10 bases lining up with TRBD2. Trimming cost V 4 bases and J 7 bases; bases outside gene matches: 10. CDR3 length equals 14 residues. CDR1 is GTSNPN, CDR2 SVGIG, per germline (reference sequence). CDR3 amino acids: CAWTDGAGGLEQYF. Here the CDR3 DNA reads TGTGCCTGGACTGACGGAGCGGGGGGGCTTGAGCAGTACTTC. The full variable domain, in which reference TRBV30 and TRBJ2-7 provide the parts outside the CDR3, is SQTIHQWPATLVQPVGSPLSLECTVEGTSNPNLYWYRQAAGRGLQLLFYSVGIGQISSEVPQNLSASRPQDRQFILSSKKLLLSDSGFYLCAWTDGAGGLEQYFGPGTRLTVT.

This clone occurred a few times. J is TRBJ1-1 and V is TRBV24-1; TRBD1 agrees at 8 bases. CDR3 length: 15 residues. V lost 1 base and J lost 3; bases outside the gene matches: 3. Germline CDR1 and CDR2: KGHDR and SFDVKD. The CDR3 sequence: CATSDLDRGDTEAFF. CDR3 nucleotides: TGTGCCACCAGTGATTTAGACAGGGGCGACACTGAAGCTTTCTTT.

V usage is TRBV7-2 and J usage is TRBJ1-6; D not resolved. The germline gives CDR1 SGHTA, CDR2 FQGNSA. The CDR3 consists of 13 residues. The ends were cut back, 5 bases at V and 8 bases at J, with 10 bases in the middle. The DNA of the CDR3 is TGTGCCAGCAGCCCTAGGTTGGATTCACCCCTCCACTTT. Translated: CASSPRLDSPLHF.

This clone was recorded only once. This chain links TRBV3-1 (or the pseudogene TRBV3-2) with TRBJ1-1; 8 nucleotides match TRBD1. J was trimmed by 2 bases and V by 2 bases; bases with no gene match: 13. The V gene's germline CDR1 is LGHDT and CDR2 YNNKEL (reference sequence). The CDR3 length is 18 residues. The CDR3 sequence: CASSQNLGQAPDNTEAFF. DNA of the CDR3: TGTGCCAGCAGCCAAAATTTGGGACAGGCCCCCGACAACACTGAAGCTTTCTTT.

J is TRBJ2-3 and V is TRBV18; 8 positions match TRBD1. Germline CDR1 is KGHSH and CDR2 is LQKENI. The CDR3 has 15 amino acids. J gave up 1 base and V 4 bases, and 4 bases lay outside the gene matches. CDR3 nucleotides: TGTGCCAGCTCACTGGGGACAGGTGGCACAGATACGCAGTATTTT. This translates into CASSLGTGGTDTQYF. Filled out from reference TRBV18 and TRBJ2-3, the complete variable domain reads NAGVMQNPRHLVRRRGQEARLRCSPMKGHSHVYWYRQLPEEGLKFMVYLQKENIIDESGMPKERFSAEFPKEGPSILRIQQVVRGDSAAYFCASSLGTGGTDTQYFGPGTRLTVL.

The chain recombines TRBV11-2 with TRBJ2-3; TRBD2 matches 11 bases. This CDR3 spans 16 amino acids. V dropped 3 bases and J dropped 6; count of bases not matched to a gene: 8. Germline V lookup: CDR1 SGHAT, CDR2 FQNNGV. For the CDR3, the DNA is TGTGCCAGCAGCTTGATTAGCGGGGGGGCAGGGGATACGCAGTATTTT. Amino acid sequence: CASSLISGGAGDTQYF.

The V gene is TRBV10-2, the J gene TRBJ2-7; maybe TRBD1 (5 bases). Germline V lookup: CDR1 WSHSY, CDR2 SAAADI. The CDR3 loop spans 14 amino acids. Trimming shortened V by 4 bases and J by 2 bases, and 12 bases separated the two germline ends. CDR3 nucleotide sequence: TGCGCCAGCAGTGTCAGGACACTCACCTACGAGCAGTACTTC. This translates into CASSVRTLTYEQYF.

This chain links TRBV12-5 with TRBJ2-1, with 7 bases aligning to TRBD1. V shed 1 base and J 6 bases; nucleotides not matched to a gene: 3. Germline CDR1 reads LGHNT; CDR2 reads FRNRAP. This CDR3 is built from 14 residues. The CDR3 DNA reads as TGTGCTAGTGGTTTGGGCCCAGGGGGCAATGAGCAGTTCTTC. It encodes CASGLGPGGNEQFF.

The chain has TRBV2 and TRBJ1-5, with 9 bases lining up with TRBD1. The ends lost 4 bases at V and 3 bases at J; junction bases unmatched: 4. CDR1 is SNHLY, CDR2 FYNNEI, per germline. CDR3 length: 15 residues. The CDR3 sequence is CASSVQGAVNQPQHF. DNA for the CDR3: TGTGCCAGCAGTGTACAGGGGGCGGTCAATCAGCCCCAGCATTTT.

The chain combines TRBV10-3 with TRBJ2-2; D is ambiguous. The CDR3 length is 12 residues. Germline lookup yields CDR1 ENHRY and CDR2 SYGVKD. V lost 2 bases, J lost 6 bases, and 4 bases lay in between. CDR3 sequence (DNA): TGTGCCATCAGTGAGGCGGCCGGGGAGCTGTTTTTT. Translation: CAISEAAGELFF.

This clone was recorded a few times. The rearrangement joins TRBV5-8 to TRBJ2-3; D is possibly TRBD1 (6 bases). With 10 bases removed from V and 6 bases from J, the gap between germline ends came to 24 bases. In germline, CDR1 is SGHTS, CDR2 YDEGEE. The CDR3 sequence is 15 residues long. CDR3 sequence reads: CASPTTGISADTQYF. CDR3 DNA: TGTGCCTCTCCCACGACAGGAATTAGCGCGGATACGCAGTATTTT.

This chain connects TRBV6-1 to TRBJ2-3, with 7 bases lining up with TRBD2. This CDR3 has 15 residues. V shed 3 bases and J 0 bases; nucleotides not matched to a gene: 3. Germline V gene sequence: CDR1 MNHNS, CDR2 SASEGT. The CDR3 bases are TGTGCCAGCAGTGAGGGAGCGGGGAGCACAGATACGCAGTATTTT. Protein sequence: CASSEGAGSTDTQYF.